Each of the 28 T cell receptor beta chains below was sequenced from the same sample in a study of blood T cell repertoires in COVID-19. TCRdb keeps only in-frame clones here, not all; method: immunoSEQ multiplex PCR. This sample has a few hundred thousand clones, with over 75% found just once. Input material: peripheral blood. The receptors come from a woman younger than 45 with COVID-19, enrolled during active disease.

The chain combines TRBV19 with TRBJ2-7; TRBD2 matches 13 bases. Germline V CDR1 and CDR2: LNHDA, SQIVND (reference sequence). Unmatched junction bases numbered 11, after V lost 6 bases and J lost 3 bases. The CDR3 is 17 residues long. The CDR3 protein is CASSPSGLAGSFYEQYF. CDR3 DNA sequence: TGTGCCAGTAGCCCTTCGGGACTAGCGGGATCCTTCTACGAGCAGTACTTC.

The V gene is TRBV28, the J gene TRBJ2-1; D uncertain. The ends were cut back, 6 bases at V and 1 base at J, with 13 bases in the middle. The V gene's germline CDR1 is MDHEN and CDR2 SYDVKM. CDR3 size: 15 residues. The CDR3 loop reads CASSSSMWSYNEQFF. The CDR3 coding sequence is TGTGCCAGCAGCTCCAGTATGTGGTCCTACAATGAGCAGTTCTTC.

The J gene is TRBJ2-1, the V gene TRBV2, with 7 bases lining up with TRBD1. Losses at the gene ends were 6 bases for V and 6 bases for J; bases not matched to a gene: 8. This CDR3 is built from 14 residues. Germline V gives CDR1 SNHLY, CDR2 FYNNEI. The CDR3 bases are TGTGCCAGCAGGGAGGACAGGTCTTCCAATGAGCAGTTCTTC. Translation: CASREDRSSNEQFF.

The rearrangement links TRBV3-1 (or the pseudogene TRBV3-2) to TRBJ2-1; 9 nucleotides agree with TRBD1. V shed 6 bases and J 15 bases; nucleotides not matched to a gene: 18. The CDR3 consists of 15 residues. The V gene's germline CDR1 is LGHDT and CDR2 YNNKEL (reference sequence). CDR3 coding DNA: TGTGCCAGCAGTCGACCGGGACAGGGAGTGAATGTGCGGTTCTTC. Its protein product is CASSRPGQGVNVRFF.

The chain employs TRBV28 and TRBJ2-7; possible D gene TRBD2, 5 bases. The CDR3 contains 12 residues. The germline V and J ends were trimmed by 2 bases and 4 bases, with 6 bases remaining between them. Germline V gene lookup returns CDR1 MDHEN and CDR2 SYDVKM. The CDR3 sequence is CASSLRGYEQYF. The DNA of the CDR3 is TGTGCCAGCAGTTTACGGGGATACGAGCAGTACTTC.

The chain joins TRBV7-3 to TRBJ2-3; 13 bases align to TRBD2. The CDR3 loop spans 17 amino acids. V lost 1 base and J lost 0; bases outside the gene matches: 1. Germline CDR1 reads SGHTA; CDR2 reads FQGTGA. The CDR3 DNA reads TGTGCCAGCAGCTTAATGGGACTAGCGGGGAGCACAGATACGCAGTATTTT. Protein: CASSLMGLAGSTDTQYF.

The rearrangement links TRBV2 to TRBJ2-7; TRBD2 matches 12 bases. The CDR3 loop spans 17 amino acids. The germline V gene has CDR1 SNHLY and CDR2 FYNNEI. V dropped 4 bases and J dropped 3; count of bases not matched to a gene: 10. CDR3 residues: CASSVMGTSGYLYEQYF. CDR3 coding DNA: TGTGCCAGCAGTGTTATGGGGACTAGCGGGTATCTCTACGAGCAGTACTTC.

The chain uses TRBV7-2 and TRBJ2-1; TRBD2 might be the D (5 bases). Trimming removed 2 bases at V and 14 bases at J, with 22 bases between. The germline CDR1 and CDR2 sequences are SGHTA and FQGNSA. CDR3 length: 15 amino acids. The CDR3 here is CASSLMAGLTGSKFF. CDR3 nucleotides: TGTGCCAGCAGCTTAATGGCTGGACTCACCGGCTCGAAGTTCTTC.

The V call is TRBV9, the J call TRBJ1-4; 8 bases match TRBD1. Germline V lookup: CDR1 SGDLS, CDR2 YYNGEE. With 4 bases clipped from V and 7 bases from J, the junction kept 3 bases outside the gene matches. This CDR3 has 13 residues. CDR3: CASSPGTGEKLFF. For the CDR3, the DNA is TGTGCCAGCAGCCCAGGGACAGGTGAAAAACTGTTTTTT.

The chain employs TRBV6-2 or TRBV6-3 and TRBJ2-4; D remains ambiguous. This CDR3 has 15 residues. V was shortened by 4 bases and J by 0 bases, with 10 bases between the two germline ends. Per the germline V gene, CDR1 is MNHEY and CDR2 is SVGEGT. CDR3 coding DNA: TGTGCCAGCAGTTCAAACAGAATAGCCAAAAACATTCAGTACTTC. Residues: CASSSNRIAKNIQYF.

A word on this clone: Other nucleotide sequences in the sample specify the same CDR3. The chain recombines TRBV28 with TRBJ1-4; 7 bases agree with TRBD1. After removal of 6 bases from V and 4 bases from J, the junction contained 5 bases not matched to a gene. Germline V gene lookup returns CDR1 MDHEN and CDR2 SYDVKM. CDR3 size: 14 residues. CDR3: CASRLDRVNEKLFF. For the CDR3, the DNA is TGTGCCAGCAGGTTAGACAGGGTTAATGAAAAACTGTTTTTT. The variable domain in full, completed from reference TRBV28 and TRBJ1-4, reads DVKVTQSSRYLVKRTGEKVFLECVQDMDHENMFWYRQDPGLGLRLIYFSYDVKMKEKGDIPEGYSVSREKKERFSLILESASTNQTSMYLCASRLDRVNEKLFFGSGTQLSVL.

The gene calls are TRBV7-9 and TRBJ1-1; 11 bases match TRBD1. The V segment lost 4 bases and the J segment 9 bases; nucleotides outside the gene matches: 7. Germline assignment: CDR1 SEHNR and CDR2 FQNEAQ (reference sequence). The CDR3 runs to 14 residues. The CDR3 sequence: CASSSAGTGGKAFF. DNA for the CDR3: TGTGCCAGCAGCTCGGCAGGGACAGGGGGAAAAGCTTTCTTT.

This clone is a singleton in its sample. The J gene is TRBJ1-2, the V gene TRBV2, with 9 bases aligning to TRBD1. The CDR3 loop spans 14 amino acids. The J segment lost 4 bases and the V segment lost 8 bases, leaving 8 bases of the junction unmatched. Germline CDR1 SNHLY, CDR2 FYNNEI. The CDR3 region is CASGSGTGIYGYTF. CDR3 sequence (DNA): TGTGCCAGCGGATCCGGGACAGGGATCTATGGCTACACCTTC.

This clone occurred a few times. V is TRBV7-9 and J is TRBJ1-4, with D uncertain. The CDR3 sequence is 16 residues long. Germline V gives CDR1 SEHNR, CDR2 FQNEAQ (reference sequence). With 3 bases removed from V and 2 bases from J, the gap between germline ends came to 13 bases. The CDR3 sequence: CASSFGEVVTNEKLFF. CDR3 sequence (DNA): TGTGCCAGCAGCTTTGGCGAGGTGGTGACTAATGAAAAACTGTTTTTT.

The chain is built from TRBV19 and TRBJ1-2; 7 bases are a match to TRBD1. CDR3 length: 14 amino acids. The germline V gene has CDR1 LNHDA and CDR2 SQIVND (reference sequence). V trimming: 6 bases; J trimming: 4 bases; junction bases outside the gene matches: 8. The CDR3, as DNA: TGTGCCAGTAGCTCGGGACAGACTAGCTATGGCTACACCTTC. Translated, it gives CASSSGQTSYGYTF. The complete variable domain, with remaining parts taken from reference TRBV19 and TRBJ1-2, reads DGGITQSPKYLFRKEGQNVTLSCEQNLNHDAMYWYRQDPGQGLRLIYYSQIVNDFQKGDIAEGYSVSREKKESFPLTVTSAQKNPTAFYLCASSSGQTSYGYTFGSGTRLTVV.

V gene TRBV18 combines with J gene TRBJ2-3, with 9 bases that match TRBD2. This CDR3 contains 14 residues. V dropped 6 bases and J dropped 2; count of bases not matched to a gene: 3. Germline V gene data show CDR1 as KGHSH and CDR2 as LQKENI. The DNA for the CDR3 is TGTGCCAGCTCTGCGGGAGGGTTCACAGATACGCAGTATTTT. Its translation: CASSAGGFTDTQYF.

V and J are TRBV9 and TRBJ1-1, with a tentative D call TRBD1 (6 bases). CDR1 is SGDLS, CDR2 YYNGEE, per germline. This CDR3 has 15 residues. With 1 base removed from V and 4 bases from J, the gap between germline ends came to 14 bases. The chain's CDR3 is CASSVPQGPGTEAFF. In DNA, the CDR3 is TGTGCCAGCAGCGTACCCCAGGGGCCTGGCACTGAAGCTTTCTTT.

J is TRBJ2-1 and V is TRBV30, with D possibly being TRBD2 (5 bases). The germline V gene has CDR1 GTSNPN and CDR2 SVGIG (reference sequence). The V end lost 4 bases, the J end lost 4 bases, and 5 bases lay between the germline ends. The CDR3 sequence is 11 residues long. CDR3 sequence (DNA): TGTGCCTGGACGGGATACAATGAGCAGTTCTTC. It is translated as CAWTGYNEQFF.

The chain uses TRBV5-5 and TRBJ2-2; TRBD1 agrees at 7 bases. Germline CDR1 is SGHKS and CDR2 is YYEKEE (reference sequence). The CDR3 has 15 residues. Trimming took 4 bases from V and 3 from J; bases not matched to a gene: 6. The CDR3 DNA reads TGTGCCAGCAGCCAGGACAGGCCACACACCGGGGAGCTGTTTTTT. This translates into CASSQDRPHTGELFF.

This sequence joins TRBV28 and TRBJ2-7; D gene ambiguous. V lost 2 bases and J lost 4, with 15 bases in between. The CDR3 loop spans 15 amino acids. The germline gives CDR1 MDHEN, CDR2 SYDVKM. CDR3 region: CASSLDTQPQYEQYF. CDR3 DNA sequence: TGTGCCAGCAGTTTAGACACCCAGCCGCAATACGAGCAGTACTTC.

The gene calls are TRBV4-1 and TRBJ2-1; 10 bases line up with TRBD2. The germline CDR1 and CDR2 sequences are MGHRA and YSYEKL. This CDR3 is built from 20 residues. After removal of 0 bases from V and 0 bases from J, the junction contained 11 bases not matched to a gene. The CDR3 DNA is TGCGCCAGCAGCCAAGAAGGACTAGCGGTAGAACAAAGCTCCTACAATGAGCAGTTCTTC. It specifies CASSQEGLAVEQSSYNEQFF.

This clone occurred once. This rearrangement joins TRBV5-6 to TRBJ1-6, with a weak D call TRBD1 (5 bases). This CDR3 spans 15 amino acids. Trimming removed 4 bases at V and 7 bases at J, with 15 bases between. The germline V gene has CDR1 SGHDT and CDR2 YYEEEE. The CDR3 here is CASSVGQRRNSPLHF. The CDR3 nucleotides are TGTGCCAGCAGCGTGGGGCAGAGGAGGAATTCACCCCTCCACTTT.

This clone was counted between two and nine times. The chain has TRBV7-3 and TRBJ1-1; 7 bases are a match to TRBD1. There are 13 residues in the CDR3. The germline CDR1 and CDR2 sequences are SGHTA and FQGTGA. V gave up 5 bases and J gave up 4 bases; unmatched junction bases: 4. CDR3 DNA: TGTGCCAGCAGCACGACAGGGAGCACTGAAGCTTTCTTT. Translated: CASSTTGSTEAFF.

DNA of the CDR3: TGTGCCAGCAGCCAGGGAACTGGACAGGGCAATGAGCAGTACTTC. It encodes CASSQGTGQGNEQYF. This chain links TRBV14 with TRBJ2-7; 8 nucleotides agree with TRBD1. The germline V gene encodes CDR1 SGHDN and CDR2 FVKESK. J was trimmed by 7 bases and V by 3 bases; bases with no gene match: 11. The CDR3 runs 15 residues.

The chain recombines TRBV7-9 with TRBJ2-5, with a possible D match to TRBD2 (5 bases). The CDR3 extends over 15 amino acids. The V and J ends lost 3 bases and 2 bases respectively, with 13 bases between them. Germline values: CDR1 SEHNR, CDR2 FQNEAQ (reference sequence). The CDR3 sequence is CASSFGSGGQETQYF. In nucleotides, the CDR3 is TGTGCCAGCAGCTTCGGAAGCGGAGGTCAAGAGACCCAGTACTTC.

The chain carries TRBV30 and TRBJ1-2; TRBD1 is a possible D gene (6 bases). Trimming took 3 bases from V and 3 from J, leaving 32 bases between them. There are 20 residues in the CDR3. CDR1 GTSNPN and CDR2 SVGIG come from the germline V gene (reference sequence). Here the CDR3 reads CAWSSGTSGRVDRRYYGYTF. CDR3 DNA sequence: TGTGCCTGGAGCTCCGGGACTAGCGGGAGGGTTGACAGGAGATACTATGGCTACACCTTC.

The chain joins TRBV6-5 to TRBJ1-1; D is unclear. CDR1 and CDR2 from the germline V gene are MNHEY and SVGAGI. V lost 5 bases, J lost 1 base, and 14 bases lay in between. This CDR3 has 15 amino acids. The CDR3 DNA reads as TGTGCCAGCAGTACCCAAACCAGCGGGAACACTGAAGCTTTCTTT. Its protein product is CASSTQTSGNTEAFF.

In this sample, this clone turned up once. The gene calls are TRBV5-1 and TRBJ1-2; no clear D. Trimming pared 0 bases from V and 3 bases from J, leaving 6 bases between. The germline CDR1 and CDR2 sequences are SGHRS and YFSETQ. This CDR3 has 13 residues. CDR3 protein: CASSLVAYYGYTF. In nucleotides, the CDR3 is TGCGCCAGCAGCTTGGTGGCTTACTATGGCTACACCTTC.